This TCR beta chain is drawn from a study of persistence of HIV-infected CD4 T cells. The immunoSEQ assay was version 4, run in survey mode. Sequenced by immunoSEQ multiplex PCR; TCRdb stores in-frame clones only, minus some. The data hold roughly 16,000 clones, with less than 65% observed a single time. As for this clone: Its specificity is unknown.

Stimulation used around 10 ug/mL lysate from CMV-infected fibroblasts. Sorting of responding CD4+ T cells relied on upregulated CD40 ligand together with CD69. Suppressive ART was started during chronic HIV-1 infection in these adults. This sample comprised CD4+ T cells sorted from PBMCs after approximately 19-hour stimulation, obtained from a patient who received antiretroviral therapy. This TCR was sampled from an adult woman with HIV who was CMV-seropositive.

CDR3 nucleotides: TGTGCCAGCAGCTGGACAGGGGATGGGCAGCCCCAGCATTTT. It is translated as CASSWTGDGQPQHF. The chain links TRBV7-9 to TRBJ1-5, with 9 bases matching TRBD1. The germline V gene encodes CDR1 SEHNR and CDR2 FQNEAQ (reference sequence). Germline trimming cut 4 bases from V and 7 bases from J; bases unmatched to any gene: 5. CDR3 length: 14 residues.